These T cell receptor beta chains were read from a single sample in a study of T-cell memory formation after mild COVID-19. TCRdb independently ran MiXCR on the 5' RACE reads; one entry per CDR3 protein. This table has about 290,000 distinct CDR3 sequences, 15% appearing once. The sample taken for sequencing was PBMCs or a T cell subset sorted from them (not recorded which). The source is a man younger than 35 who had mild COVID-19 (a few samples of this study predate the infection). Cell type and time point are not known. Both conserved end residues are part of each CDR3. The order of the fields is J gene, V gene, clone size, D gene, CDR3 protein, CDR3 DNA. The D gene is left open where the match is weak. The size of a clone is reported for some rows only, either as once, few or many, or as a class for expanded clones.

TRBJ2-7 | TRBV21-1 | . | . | CASSSGFGLADAEYEQYF | TGTGCCAGCAGCAGTGGCTTCGGACTAGCGGATGCCGAGTACGAGCAGTACTTC
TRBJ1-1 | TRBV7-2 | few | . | CASSFSDGMNTEAFF | TGTGCCAGCAGCTTTAGTGACGGCATGAACACTGAAGCTTTCTTT
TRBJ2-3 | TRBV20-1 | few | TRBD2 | CSVSRASGGLDTQYF | TGCAGTGTTAGTCGGGCTAGCGGGGGATTAGATACGCAGTATTTT
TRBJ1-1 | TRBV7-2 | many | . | CASSFSVNTEAFF | TGTGCCAGCAGCTTCTCGGTGAACACTGAAGCTTTCTTT
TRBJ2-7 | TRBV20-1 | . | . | CSASPGYEQYF | TGCAGTGCTAGTCCAGGTTACGAGCAGTACTTC
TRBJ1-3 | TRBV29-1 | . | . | CSVQQSSGNTIYF | TGCAGCGTGCAACAGAGCTCTGGAAACACCATATATTTT
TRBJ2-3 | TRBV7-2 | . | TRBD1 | CASSLRGPRDTQYF | TGTGCCAGCAGCTTGAGGGGGCCAAGAGATACGCAGTATTTT
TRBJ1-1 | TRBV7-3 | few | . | CASSLAPGDLNTEAFF | TGTGCCAGCAGCTTAGCCCCCGGAGATTTGAACACTGAAGCTTTCTTT
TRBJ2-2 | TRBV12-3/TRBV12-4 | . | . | CASSSRRAGELFF | TGTGCCAGCAGTTCCCGTAGGGCCGGGGAGCTGTTTTTT
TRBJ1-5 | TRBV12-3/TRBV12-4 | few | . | CASSFERGQPQHF | TGTGCCAGCAGTTTCGAGAGAGGGCAGCCCCAGCATTTT
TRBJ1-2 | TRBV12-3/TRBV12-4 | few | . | CASVKGGYLGYTF | TGTGCCAGCGTTAAAGGGGGGTATCTTGGCTACACCTTC
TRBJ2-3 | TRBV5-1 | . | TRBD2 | CASSLEASGGTDTQYF | TGCGCCAGCAGCCTTGAAGCTAGCGGGGGAACAGATACGCAGTATTTT
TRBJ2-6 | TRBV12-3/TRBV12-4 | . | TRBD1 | CASSRGTGSSGANVLTF | TGTGCCAGCAGTCGCGGGACAGGGTCCTCTGGGGCCAACGTCCTGACTTTC
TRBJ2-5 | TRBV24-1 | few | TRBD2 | CATSEAGTSGAHGETQYF | TGTGCCACCAGTGAGGCCGGGACTAGCGGGGCCCATGGAGAGACCCAGTACTTC
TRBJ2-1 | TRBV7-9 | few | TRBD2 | CASRHPSGGQGEQFF | TGTGCCAGCAGGCACCCTAGCGGGGGGCAAGGTGAGCAGTTCTTC
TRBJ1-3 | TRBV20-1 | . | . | CSAWGSSGNTIYF | TGCAGTGCCTGGGGGAGCTCTGGAAACACCATATATTTT
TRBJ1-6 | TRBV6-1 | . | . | CASSITLADSPLHF | TGTGCCAGCAGTATAACGCTTGCTGATTCACCCCTCCACTTT
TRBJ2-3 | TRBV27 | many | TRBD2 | CASSSPWTSGGGYTQYF | TGTGCCAGCAGTTCCCCTTGGACTAGCGGGGGGGGTTATACGCAGTATTTT
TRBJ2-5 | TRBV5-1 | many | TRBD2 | CASSSGIAGAQETQYF | TGCGCCAGCAGCTCCGGGATAGCGGGGGCTCAAGAGACCCAGTACTTC
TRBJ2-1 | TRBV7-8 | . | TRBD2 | CASSPMGSGVYNEQFF | TGTGCCAGCAGCCCTATGGGTAGCGGGGTCTACAATGAGCAGTTCTTC
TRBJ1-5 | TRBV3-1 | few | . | CASSLAADQPQHF | TGTGCCAGCAGCCTTGCAGCGGATCAGCCCCAGCATTTT
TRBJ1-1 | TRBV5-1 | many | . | CASSLAGGASTEAFF | TGCGCCAGCAGCTTGGCCGGAGGGGCCAGTACTGAAGCTTTCTTT
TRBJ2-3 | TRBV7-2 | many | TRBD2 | CASSRRSGDSRDTQYF | TGTGCCAGCAGCCGCCGGAGCGGGGACTCACGAGATACGCAGTATTTT
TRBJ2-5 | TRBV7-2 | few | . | CASSADLSLETQYF | TGTGCCAGCAGCGCGGACTTATCATTGGAGACCCAGTACTTC
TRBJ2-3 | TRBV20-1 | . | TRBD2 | CSARAGGPIDTQYF | TGCAGTGCTAGAGCGGGGGGGCCTATAGATACGCAGTATTTT
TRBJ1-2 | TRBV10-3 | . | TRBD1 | CAIREGQGHYGYTF | TGTGCCATCAGGGAGGGACAGGGGCACTATGGCTACACCTTC
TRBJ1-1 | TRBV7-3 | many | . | CASSLIQGSEAFF | TGTGCCAGCAGCTTAATTCAGGGTTCTGAAGCTTTCTTT
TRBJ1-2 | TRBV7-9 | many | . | CASSRGETAYGYTF | TGTGCCAGCAGCCGAGGCGAGACAGCATATGGCTACACCTTC
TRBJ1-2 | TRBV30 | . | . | CAWSVASNYGYTF | TGTGCCTGGAGTGTTGCCTCGAACTATGGCTACACCTTC
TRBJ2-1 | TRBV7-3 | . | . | CASSLGRAFGEQFF | TGTGCCAGCAGCTTAGGAAGGGCCTTCGGCGAGCAGTTCTTC
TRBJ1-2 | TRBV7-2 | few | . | CASSLVLSVGSGYTF | TGTGCCAGCAGCTTAGTATTATCTGTGGGGTCGGGCTACACCTTC
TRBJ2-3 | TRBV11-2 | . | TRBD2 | CASSRRTSGTDTQYF | TGTGCCAGCAGCCGACGGACTAGCGGCACAGATACGCAGTATTTT